The 17 T cell receptor beta chains presented below share a single source sample, sequenced in a study of blood T cell repertoires in COVID-19 (TCRdb year 2020). Libraries were built with the immunoSEQ multiplex PCR assay. TCRdb's version of the immuneACCESS table is confined to in-frame rearrangements and falls short of the full clone set. An unresolved V gene accounts for under half of the shortfall where checked; the remainder is of unknown origin. For this sample the table gives tens of thousands of clones, of which approximately 88% were detected only once. 4.9% of the sample belongs to the ten largest clones. The sequencing sample was made of peripheral blood. The receptors stem from a man aged 65 to 79 with active COVID-19.

The CDR3 spells CASSPGQGGTEAFF. The CDR3 DNA reads TGTGCCAGCAGCCCGGGGCAGGGGGGCACTGAAGCTTTCTTT. This chain connects TRBV7-9 to TRBJ1-1; TRBD1 matches 7 bases. The CDR3 totals 14 residues. The junction had 7 bases not matched to a gene; V was cut back by 5 bases and J by 4 bases. Looked up from germline, CDR1 is SEHNR and CDR2 is FQNEAQ (reference sequence).

This clone has a handful of counts. The chain has TRBV6-2 or TRBV6-3 and TRBJ2-3, with 12 bases aligning to TRBD2. After removal of 8 bases from V and 7 bases from J, the junction contained 10 bases not matched to a gene. The CDR3 extends over 15 amino acids. Germline CDR1 reads MNHEY; CDR2 reads SVGEGT. CDR3 in DNA: TGTGCCAGCGGCCCGCTAGCGGGGGGGCGGAATACGCAGTATTTT. This translates into CASGPLAGGRNTQYF.

The chain carries TRBV2 and TRBJ2-2, with 8 bases fitting TRBD2. The V and J ends lost 4 bases and 3 bases, in that order; junction bases with no gene match: 10. There are 17 residues in the CDR3. CDR1 SNHLY and CDR2 FYNNEI come from the germline V gene. The CDR3 region is CASSAVRGGSDTGELFF. As DNA, the CDR3 is TGTGCCAGCAGTGCGGTTCGGGGGGGCTCGGACACCGGGGAGCTGTTTTTT.

V usage is TRBV5-4 and J usage is TRBJ2-3, with no clear D. Germline CDR1 is SGHNT and CDR2 is YYREEE (reference sequence). CDR3 size: 17 residues. V was clipped by 5 bases and J by 0 bases, with 19 bases between them. CDR3 region: CASRFRGGSTSTDTQYF. For the CDR3, the DNA is TGTGCCAGCAGGTTCCGCGGTGGAAGCACTAGCACAGATACGCAGTATTTT.

V usage is TRBV2 and J usage is TRBJ2-2, with D possibly TRBD2 on 5 matching bases. CDR1 and CDR2 from the germline V gene are SNHLY and FYNNEI. Deletions cut 6 bases from V and 4 bases from J, with 12 bases between. This CDR3 spans 14 amino acids. CDR3: CASRDGLVTGELFF. Here the CDR3 DNA reads TGTGCCAGCAGGGATGGACTGGTCACCGGGGAGCTGTTTTTT.

This chain joins TRBV5-4 and TRBJ2-7; 12 bases are a match to TRBD2. J lost 4 bases, V lost 0 bases, and 8 bases had no gene match. The CDR3 spans 17 residues. From germline, CDR1 is SGHNT and CDR2 YYREEE (reference sequence). The CDR3 coding sequence is TGTGCCAGCAGCTTGGCTAGCGGGGGGGCTCCTCGGTACGAGCAGTACTTC. Translated: CASSLASGGAPRYEQYF.

This clone was detected once. This chain connects TRBV29-1 to TRBJ2-5; 9 bases are a match to TRBD1. CDR1 is SQVTM and CDR2 is ANQGSEA in the germline V gene. V shed 8 bases and J 4 bases; nucleotides not matched to a gene: 5. This CDR3 is built from 12 residues. The CDR3 protein is CSFNRGPETQYF. For the CDR3, the DNA is TGCAGCTTCAACAGGGGGCCAGAGACCCAGTACTTC.

The rearrangement joins TRBV28 to TRBJ1-2, with 8 bases that match TRBD1. Germline lookup yields CDR1 MDHEN and CDR2 SYDVKM. This CDR3 has 15 amino acids. Germline trimming cut 2 bases from V and 3 bases from J; bases unmatched to any gene: 5. CDR3 DNA sequence: TGTGCCAGCAGTTTACTGTTACAGGGGGACTATGGCTACACCTTC. Translating gives CASSLLLQGDYGYTF.

The chain joins TRBV7-2 to TRBJ1-1; no reliable D call. The CDR3 is made up of 13 amino acids. Germline-derived CDR1 and CDR2 are SGHTA and FQGNSA. V was shortened by 2 bases and J by 1 base, with 5 bases between the two germline ends. Here the CDR3 DNA reads TGTGCCAGCAGCTTAACTAGGAACACTGAAGCTTTCTTT. Encoded protein: CASSLTRNTEAFF.

This sequence joins TRBV7-9 and TRBJ2-5, with 9 positions matching TRBD2. V lost 8 bases to trimming and J lost 3 bases; unmatched junction nucleotides: 1. CDR1 and CDR2 from the germline V gene are SEHNR and FQNEAQ (reference sequence). The CDR3 has 12 residues. The CDR3 DNA follows: TGTGCCAGCCAGCGGGGGGAAGAGACCCAGTACTTC. Translation gives CASQRGEETQYF.

The DNA of the CDR3 is TGTGCCAGCAGCCAAGGAAGCGGACAGACGGCCACCATATATTTT. This translates into CASSQGSGQTATIYF. V and J are TRBV3-1 (or the pseudogene TRBV3-2) and TRBJ1-3; D perhaps matches TRBD1 (6 bases). With 1 base removed from V and 9 bases from J, the gap between germline ends came to 16 bases. CDR1 LGHDT and CDR2 YNNKEL come from the germline V gene (reference sequence). CDR3 size: 15 residues.

The V call is TRBV29-1, the J call TRBJ1-2, with 7 bases aligning to TRBD1. Per germline, CDR1 SQVTM and CDR2 ANQGSEA. J lost 8 bases, V lost 7 bases, and 10 bases had no gene match. The CDR3 covers 12 residues. The CDR3 reads CSGIQGHGGYTF. The CDR3 coding sequence is TGCAGCGGAATACAGGGGCACGGGGGCTACACCTTC.

This chain joins TRBV28 and TRBJ2-7, with a weak D call TRBD2 (5 bases). The CDR3 covers 16 residues. V lost 5 bases and J 6 bases, leaving 23 bases between the germline ends. From germline, CDR1 is MDHEN and CDR2 SYDVKM. CDR3 in DNA: TGTGCCAGCAGTATTCCCCCGGGCATTAGAGGGAGCGAGCAGTACTTC. Residues: CASSIPPGIRGSEQYF.

The rearrangement uses TRBV5-6 and TRBJ1-5; 9 nucleotides line up with TRBD1. The ends lost 2 bases at V and 8 bases at J; junction bases unmatched: 14. This CDR3 is 17 amino acids long. Per the germline V gene, CDR1 is SGHDT and CDR2 is YYEEEE. The CDR3 region is CASSLDNSGTGSKPQHF. The CDR3, as DNA: TGTGCCAGCAGCTTAGACAACTCCGGGACAGGGTCGAAGCCCCAGCATTTT.

V gene TRBV23-1 combines with J gene TRBJ1-6; the D gene is possibly TRBD1 (5 bases). TRBV23-1 is filed as an ORF, its function uncertain. The CDR3 totals 16 residues. The V gene lost 4 bases and the J gene lost 9 bases, with 19 bases spanning the gap. CDR3 protein: CASSPRGRGTTSPLHF. The CDR3 coding sequence is TGCGCCAGCAGTCCCCGAGGTCGGGGGACGACTTCACCCCTCCACTTT.

This chain uses TRBV7-9 with TRBJ2-7, with D maybe TRBD1 (5 bases). The CDR3 runs 15 residues. The V end was cut by 1 base, the J end by 2 bases, with 12 bases between. Germline V gene lookup returns CDR1 SEHNR and CDR2 FQNEAQ (reference sequence). The CDR3 reads CASSLDWTTPYEQYF. In DNA, the CDR3 is TGTGCCAGCAGCTTAGACTGGACAACCCCCTACGAGCAGTACTTC.

The chain is built from TRBV20-1 and TRBJ1-2, with D possibly matching TRBD1 (5 bases). CDR3 length equals 11 residues. The V end lost 7 bases, the J end lost 1 base, and 7 bases lay between the germline ends. Germline CDR1 and CDR2: DFQATT and SNEGSKA (reference sequence). The CDR3: CSGGSNYGYTF. The CDR3 region has the DNA TGCAGTGGGGGCAGTAACTATGGCTACACCTTC.